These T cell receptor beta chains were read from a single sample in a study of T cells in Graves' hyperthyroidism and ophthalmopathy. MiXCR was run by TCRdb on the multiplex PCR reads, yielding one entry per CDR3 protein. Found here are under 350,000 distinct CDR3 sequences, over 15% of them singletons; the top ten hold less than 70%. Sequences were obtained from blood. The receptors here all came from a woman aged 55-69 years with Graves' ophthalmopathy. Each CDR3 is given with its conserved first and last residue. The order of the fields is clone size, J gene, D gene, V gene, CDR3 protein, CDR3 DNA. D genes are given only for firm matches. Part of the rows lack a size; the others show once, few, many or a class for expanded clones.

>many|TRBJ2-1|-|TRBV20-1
CSARDERAGPNNEQFF
TGCAGTGCTAGAGACGAAAGGGCCGGACCCAACAATGAGCAGTTCTTC
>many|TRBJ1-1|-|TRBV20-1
CSARDWGTGKTEAFF
TGCAGTGCTAGAGACTGGGGAACAGGGAAGACTGAAGCTTTCTTT
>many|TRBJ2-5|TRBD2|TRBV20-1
CSAFASGRLQETQYF
TGCAGTGCTTTCGCGAGCGGGAGACTCCAAGAGACCCAGTACTTC
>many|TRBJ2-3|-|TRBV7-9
CASSLARILSTDTQYF
TGTGCCAGCAGCTTAGCGCGTATCCTGAGCACAGATACGCAGTATTTT
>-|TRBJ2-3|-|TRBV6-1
CASYPGAGDTQYF
TGTGCCTCCTACCCGGGGGCCGGAGATACGCAGTATTTT
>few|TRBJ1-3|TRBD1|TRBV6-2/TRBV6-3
CASSSDRADTIYF
TGTGCCAGCAGTTCGGACAGGGCAGACACCATATATTTT
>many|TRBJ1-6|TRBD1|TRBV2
CASRPRDSYYNSPLHF
TGTGCCAGCAGACCCCGGGACAGCTATTATAATTCACCCCTCCACTTT
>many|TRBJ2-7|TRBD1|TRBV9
CASSEGTGPSYEQYF
TGTGCCAGCAGCGAGGGGACAGGGCCCTCCTACGAGCAGTACTTC
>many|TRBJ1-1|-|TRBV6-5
CASSYRAEVAEAFF
TGTGCCAGCAGTTACAGGGCAGAGGTTGCTGAAGCTTTCTTT
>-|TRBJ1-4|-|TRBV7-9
CASSFVTDTTNEKLFF
TGTGCCAGCAGCTTTGTAACGGACACAACTAATGAAAAACTGTTTTTT
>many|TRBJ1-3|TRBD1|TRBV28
CASSSRTGVGNTIYF
TGTGCCAGCAGTTCGCGAACAGGGGTTGGAAACACCATATATTTT
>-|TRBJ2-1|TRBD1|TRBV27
CASSRDPWTGFEQFF
TGTGCCAGCAGCCGAGACCCTTGGACAGGGTTCGAGCAGTTCTTC
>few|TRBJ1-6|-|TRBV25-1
CASSESGGFGSPLHF
TGTGCCAGCAGTGAATCGGGAGGGTTCGGTTCACCCCTCCACTTT
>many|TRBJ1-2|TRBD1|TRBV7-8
CASSLGQYSGYTF
TGTGCCAGCAGCTTGGGACAGTATTCTGGCTACACCTTC
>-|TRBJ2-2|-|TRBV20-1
CSAARGGGIGELFF
TGCAGTGCCGCCAGGGGGGGCGGGATCGGGGAGCTGTTTTTT
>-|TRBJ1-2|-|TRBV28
CASSLEARTAYNYGYTF
TGTGCCAGCAGTTTGGAAGCACGGACAGCATACAACTATGGCTACACCTTC
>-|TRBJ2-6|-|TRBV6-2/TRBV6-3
CASTLGPSSGANVLTF
TGTGCCAGCACCCTGGGACCGAGCTCTGGGGCCAACGTCCTGACTTTC
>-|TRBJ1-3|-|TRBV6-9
CAGSYGPGLGNTIYF
TGTGCCGGCAGTTACGGGCCAGGGCTTGGAAACACCATATATTTT